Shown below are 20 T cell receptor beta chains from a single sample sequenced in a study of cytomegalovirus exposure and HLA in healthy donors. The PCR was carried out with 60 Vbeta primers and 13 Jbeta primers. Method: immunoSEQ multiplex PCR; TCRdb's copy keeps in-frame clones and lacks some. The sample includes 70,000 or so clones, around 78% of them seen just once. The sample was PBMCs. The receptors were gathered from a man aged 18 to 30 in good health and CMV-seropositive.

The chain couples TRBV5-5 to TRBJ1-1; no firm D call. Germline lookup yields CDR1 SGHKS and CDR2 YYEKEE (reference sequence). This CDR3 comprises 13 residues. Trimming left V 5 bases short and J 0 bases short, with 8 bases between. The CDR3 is CASRQRLNTEAFF. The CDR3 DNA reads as TGTGCCAGCAGGCAACGGTTGAACACTGAAGCTTTCTTT. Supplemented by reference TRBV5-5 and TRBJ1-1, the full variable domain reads DAGVTQSPTHLIKTRGQQVTLRCSPISGHKSVSWYQQVLGQGPQFIFQYYEKEERGRGNFPDRFSARQFPNYSSELNVNALLLGDSALYLCASRQRLNTEAFFGQGTRLTVV.

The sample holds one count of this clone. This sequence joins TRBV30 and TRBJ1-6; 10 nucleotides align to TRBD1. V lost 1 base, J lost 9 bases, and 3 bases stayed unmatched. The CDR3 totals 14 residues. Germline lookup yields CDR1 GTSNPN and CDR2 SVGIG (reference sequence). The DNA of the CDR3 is TGTGCCTGGAGTGGACAGGGGGCCGGTTCACCCCTCCACTTT. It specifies CAWSGQGAGSPLHF.

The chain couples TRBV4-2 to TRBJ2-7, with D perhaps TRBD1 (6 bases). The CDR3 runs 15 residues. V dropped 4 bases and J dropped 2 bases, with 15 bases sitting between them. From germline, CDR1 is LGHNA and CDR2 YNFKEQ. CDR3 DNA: TGTGCCAGCAGCCCCCGCGCAGGGGATCCCTACGAGCAGTACTTC. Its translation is CASSPRAGDPYEQYF.

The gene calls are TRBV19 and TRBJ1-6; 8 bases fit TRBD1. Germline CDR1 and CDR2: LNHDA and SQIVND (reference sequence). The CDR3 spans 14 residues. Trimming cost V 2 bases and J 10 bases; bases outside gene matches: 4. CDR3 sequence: CASSISGTGSPLHF. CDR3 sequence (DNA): TGTGCCAGTAGTATATCGGGGACAGGATCACCCCTCCACTTT. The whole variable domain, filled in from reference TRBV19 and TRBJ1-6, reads DGGITQSPKYLFRKEGQNVTLSCEQNLNHDAMYWYRQDPGQGLRLIYYSQIVNDFQKGDIAEGYSVSREKKESFPLTVTSAQKNPTAFYLCASSISGTGSPLHFGNGTRLTVT.

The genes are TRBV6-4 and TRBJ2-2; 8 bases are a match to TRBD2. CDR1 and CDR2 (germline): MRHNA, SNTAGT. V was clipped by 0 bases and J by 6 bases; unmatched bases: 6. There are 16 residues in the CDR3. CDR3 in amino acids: CASSDSSSGGAGELFF. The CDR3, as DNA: TGTGCCAGCAGTGACTCGTCCAGCGGGGGTGCCGGGGAGCTGTTTTTT.

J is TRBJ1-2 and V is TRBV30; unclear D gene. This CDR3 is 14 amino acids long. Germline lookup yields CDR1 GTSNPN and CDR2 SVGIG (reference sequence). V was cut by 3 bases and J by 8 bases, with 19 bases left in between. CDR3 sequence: CAWRMTATMQGYTF. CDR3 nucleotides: TGTGCCTGGAGGATGACCGCTACTATGCAGGGCTACACCTTC.

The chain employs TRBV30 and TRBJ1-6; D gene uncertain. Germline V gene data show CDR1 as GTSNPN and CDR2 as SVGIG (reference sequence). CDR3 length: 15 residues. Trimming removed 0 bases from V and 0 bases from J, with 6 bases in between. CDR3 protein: CAWSVLSSYNSPLHF. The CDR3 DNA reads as TGTGCCTGGAGTGTACTGAGCTCCTATAATTCACCCCTCCACTTT.

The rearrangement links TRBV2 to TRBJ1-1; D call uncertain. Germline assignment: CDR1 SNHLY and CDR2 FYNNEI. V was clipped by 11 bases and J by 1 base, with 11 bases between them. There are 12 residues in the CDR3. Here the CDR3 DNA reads TGTGCCGGCGGGCTGGAGAACACTGAAGCTTTCTTT. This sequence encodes CAGGLENTEAFF.

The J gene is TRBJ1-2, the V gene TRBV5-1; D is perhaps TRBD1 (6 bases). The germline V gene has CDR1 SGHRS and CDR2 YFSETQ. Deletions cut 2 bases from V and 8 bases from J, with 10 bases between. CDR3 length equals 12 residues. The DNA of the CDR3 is TGCGCCAGCAGCTTCGGGACATGGGGCTACACCTTC. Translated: CASSFGTWGYTF.

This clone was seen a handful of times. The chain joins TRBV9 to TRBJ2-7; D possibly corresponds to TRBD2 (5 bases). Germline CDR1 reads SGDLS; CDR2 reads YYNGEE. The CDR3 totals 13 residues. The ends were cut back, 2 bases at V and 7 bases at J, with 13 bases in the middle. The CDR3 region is CASSVDGLGEQYF. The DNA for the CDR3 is TGTGCCAGCAGCGTCGACGGACTGGGAGAGCAGTACTTC.

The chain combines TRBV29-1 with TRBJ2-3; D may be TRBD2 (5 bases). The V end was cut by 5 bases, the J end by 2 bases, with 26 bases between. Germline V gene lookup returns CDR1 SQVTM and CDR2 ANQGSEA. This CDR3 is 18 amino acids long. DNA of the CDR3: TGCAGCGTTTCCGGGGTACAACAGCCCACTCTCCTCACAGATACGCAGTATTTT. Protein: CSVSGVQQPTLLTDTQYF.

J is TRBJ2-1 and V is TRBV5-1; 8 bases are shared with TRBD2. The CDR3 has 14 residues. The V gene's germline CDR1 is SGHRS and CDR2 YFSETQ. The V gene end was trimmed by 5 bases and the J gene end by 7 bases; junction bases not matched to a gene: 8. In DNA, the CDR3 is TGCGCCAGCAGGGGTAGCGGGATGGAGAATGAGCAGTTCTTC. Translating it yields CASRGSGMENEQFF.

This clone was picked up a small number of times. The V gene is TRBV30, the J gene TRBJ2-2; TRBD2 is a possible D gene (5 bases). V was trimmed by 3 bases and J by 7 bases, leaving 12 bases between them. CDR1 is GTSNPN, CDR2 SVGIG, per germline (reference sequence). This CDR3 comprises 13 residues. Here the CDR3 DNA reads TGTGCCTGGAGGCACGGGGTTGGCGGGGAGCTGTTTTTT. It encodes CAWRHGVGGELFF.

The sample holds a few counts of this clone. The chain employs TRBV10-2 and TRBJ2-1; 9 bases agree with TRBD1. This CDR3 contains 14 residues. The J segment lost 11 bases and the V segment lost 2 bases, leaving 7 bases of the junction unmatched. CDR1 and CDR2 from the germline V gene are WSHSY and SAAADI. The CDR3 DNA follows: TGCGCCAGCAGTGAGCGAAGGGACAGGGAAAAGCAGTTCTTC. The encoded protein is CASSERRDREKQFF.

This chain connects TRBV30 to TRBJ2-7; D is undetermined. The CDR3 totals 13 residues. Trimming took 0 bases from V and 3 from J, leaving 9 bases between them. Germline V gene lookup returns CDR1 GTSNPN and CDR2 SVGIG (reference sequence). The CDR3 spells CAWSVMGLYEQYF. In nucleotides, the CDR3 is TGTGCCTGGAGTGTTATGGGCCTCTACGAGCAGTACTTC.

CDR3 sequence: CASRAGQGGADTQYF. In DNA, the CDR3 is TGTGCCAGCAGAGCTGGACAGGGTGGTGCAGATACGCAGTATTTT. J is TRBJ2-3 and V is TRBV2, with TRBD1 identical over 8 bases. The V and J ends lost 6 bases and 4 bases, in that order; junction bases with no gene match: 9. There are 15 residues in the CDR3. CDR1 SNHLY and CDR2 FYNNEI come from the germline V gene.

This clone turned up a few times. CDR3 nucleotide sequence: TGTGCCAGCAGCTACTACTCCGGGACAGTCTACGAGCAGTACTTC. Amino acids: CASSYYSGTVYEQYF. This chain joins TRBV7-8 and TRBJ2-7; TRBD1 aligns across 7 bases. CDR1 and CDR2 (germline): SGHVS, FQNEAQ. CDR3 length: 15 residues. J gave up 3 bases and V 4 bases, and 9 bases lay outside the gene matches.

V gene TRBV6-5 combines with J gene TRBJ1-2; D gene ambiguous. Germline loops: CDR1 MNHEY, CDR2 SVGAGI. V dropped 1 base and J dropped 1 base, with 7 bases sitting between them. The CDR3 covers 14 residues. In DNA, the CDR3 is TGTGCCAGCAGTTACTACGGAGATAACTATGGCTACACCTTC. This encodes CASSYYGDNYGYTF.

CDR3 coding DNA: TGTGCCAGCAGCACAGGGCCGACCGGGGAGCTGTTTTTT. As protein: CASSTGPTGELFF. The chain is built from TRBV6-5 and TRBJ2-2, with D tentatively TRBD1 (6 bases). Looked up from germline, CDR1 is MNHEY and CDR2 is SVGAGI. The ends were cut back, 6 bases at V and 5 bases at J, with 10 bases in the middle. The CDR3 is 13 residues long.

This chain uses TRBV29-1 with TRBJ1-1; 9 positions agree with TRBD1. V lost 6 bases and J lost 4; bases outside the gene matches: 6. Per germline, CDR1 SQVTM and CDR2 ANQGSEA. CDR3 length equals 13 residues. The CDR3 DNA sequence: TGCAGCGTGGACAGGGGTGAGGGCACTGAAGCTTTCTTT. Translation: CSVDRGEGTEAFF. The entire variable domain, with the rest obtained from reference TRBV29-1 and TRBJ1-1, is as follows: SAVISQKPSRDICQRGTSLTIQCQVDSQVTMMFWYRQQPGQSLTLIATANQGSEATYESGFVIDKFPISRPNLTFSTLTVSNMSPEDSSIYLCSVDRGEGTEAFFGQGTRLTVV.